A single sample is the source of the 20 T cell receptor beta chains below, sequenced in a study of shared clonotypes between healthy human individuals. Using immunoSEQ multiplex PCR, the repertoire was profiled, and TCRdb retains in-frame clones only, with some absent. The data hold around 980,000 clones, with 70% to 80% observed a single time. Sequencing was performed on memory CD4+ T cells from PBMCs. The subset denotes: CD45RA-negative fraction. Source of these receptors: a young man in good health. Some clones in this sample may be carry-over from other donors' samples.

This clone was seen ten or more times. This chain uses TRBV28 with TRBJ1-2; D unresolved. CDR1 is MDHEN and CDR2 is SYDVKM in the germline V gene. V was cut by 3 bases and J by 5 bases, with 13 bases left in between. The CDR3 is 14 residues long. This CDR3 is CASSFESSHYGYTF. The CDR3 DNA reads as TGTGCCAGCAGTTTCGAGAGTTCCCATTATGGCTACACCTTC.

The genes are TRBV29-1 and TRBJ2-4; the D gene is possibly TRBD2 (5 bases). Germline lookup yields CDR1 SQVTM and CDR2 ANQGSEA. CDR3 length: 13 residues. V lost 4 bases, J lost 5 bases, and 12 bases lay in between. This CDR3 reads CSVVESGENIQYF. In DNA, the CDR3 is TGCAGCGTTGTGGAGTCCGGGGAAAACATTCAGTACTTC. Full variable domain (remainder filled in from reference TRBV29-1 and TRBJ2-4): SAVISQKPSRDICQRGTSLTIQCQVDSQVTMMFWYRQQPGQSLTLIATANQGSEATYESGFVIDKFPISRPNLTFSTLTVSNMSPEDSSIYLCSVVESGENIQYFGAGTRLSVL.

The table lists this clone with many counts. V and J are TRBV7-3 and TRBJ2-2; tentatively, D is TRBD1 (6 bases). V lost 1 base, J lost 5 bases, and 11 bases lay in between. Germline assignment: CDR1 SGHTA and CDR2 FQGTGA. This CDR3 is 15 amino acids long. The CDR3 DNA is TGTGCCAGCAGCTTAAAGCCCGGGACAACCGGGGAGCTGTTTTTT. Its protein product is CASSLKPGTTGELFF. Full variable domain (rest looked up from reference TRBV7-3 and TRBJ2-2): GAGVSQTPSNKVTEKGKYVELRCDPISGHTALYWYRQSLGQGPEFLIYFQGTGAADDSGLPNDRFFAVRPEGSVSTLKIQRTERGDSAVYLCASSLKPGTTGELFFGEGSRLTVL.

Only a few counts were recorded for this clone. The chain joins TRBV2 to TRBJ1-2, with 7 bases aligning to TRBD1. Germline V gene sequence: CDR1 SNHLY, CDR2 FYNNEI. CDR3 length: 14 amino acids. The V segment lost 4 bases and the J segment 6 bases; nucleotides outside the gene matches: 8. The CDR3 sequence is CASSAIQGGHGYTF. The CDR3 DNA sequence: TGTGCCAGCAGTGCCATCCAGGGGGGCCATGGCTACACCTTC.

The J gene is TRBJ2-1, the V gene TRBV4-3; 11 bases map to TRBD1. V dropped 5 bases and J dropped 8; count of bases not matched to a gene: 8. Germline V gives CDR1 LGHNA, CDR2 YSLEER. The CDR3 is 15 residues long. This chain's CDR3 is CASSRVGTGGDEQFF. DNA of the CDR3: TGCGCCAGCAGCAGAGTCGGGACAGGGGGGGATGAGCAGTTCTTC.

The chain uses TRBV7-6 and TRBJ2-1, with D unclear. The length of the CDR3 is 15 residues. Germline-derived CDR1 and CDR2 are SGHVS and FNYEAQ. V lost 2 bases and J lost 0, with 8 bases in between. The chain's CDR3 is CASSLTASSYNEQFF. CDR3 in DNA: TGTGCCAGCAGCTTAACGGCTAGCTCCTACAATGAGCAGTTCTTC.

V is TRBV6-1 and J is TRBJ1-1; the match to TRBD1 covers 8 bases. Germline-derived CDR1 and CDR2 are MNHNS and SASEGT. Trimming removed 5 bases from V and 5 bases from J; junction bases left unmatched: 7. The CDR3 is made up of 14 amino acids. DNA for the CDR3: TGTGCCAGCAGTCGCCAGGGGGCAGTAACTGAAGCTTTCTTT. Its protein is CASSRQGAVTEAFF.

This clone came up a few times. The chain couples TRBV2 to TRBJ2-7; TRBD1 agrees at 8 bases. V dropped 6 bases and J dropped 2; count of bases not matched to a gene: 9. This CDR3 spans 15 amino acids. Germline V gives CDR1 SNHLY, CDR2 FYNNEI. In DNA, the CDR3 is TGTGCCAGCAGACTTAGACAGGGGAGGACCTACGAGCAGTACTTC. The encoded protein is CASRLRQGRTYEQYF.

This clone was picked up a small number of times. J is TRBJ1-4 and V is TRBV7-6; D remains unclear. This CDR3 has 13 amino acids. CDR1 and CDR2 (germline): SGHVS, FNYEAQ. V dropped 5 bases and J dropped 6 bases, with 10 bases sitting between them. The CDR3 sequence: CASSTHGDEKLFF. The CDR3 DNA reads TGTGCCAGCAGCACTCATGGGGATGAAAAACTGTTTTTT.

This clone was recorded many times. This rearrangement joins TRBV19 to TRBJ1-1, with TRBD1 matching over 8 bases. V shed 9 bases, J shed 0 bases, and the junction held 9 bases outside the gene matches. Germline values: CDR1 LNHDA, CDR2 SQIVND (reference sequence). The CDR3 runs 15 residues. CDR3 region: CASTRTGTMNTEAFF. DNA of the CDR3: TGTGCCAGCACCCGGACAGGGACTATGAACACTGAAGCTTTCTTT.

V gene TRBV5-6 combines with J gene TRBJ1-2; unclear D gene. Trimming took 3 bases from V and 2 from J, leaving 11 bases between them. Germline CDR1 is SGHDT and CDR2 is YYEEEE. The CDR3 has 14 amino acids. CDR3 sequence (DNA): TGTGCCAGCAGCTCAGCGGGGAGGAACTATGGCTACACCTTC. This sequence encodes CASSSAGRNYGYTF.

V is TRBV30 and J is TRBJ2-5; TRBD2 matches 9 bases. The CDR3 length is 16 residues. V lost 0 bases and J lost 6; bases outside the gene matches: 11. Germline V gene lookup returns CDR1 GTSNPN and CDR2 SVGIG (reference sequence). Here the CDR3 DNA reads TGTGCCTGGAGTGTCGGGGGTAGCGGGAGTGTAAAGACCCAGTACTTC. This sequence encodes CAWSVGGSGSVKTQYF.

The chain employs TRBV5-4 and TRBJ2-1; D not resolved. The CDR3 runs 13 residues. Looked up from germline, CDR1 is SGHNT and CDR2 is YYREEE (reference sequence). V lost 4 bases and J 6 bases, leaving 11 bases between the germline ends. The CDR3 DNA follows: TGTGCCAGCAGCCGTCCCGGTTTCAATGAGCAGTTCTTC. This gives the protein CASSRPGFNEQFF.

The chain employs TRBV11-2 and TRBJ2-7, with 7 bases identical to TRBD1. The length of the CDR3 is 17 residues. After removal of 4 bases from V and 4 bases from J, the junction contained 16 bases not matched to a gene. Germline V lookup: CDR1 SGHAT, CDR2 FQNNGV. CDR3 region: CASSSIPGQPLWYEQYF. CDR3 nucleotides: TGTGCCAGCAGCTCTATACCGGGACAGCCCCTTTGGTACGAGCAGTACTTC.

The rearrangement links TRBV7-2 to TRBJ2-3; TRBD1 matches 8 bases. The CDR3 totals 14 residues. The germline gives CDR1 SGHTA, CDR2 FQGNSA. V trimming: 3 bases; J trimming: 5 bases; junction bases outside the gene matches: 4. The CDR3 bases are TGTGCCAGCAGCTTTCGGACAGGGCTAGATACGCAGTATTTT. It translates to CASSFRTGLDTQYF.

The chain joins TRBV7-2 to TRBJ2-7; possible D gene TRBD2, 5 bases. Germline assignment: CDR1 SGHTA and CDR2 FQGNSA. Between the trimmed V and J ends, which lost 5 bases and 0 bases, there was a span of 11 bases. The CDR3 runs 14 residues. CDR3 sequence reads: CASSGVGSSYEQYF. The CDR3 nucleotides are TGTGCCAGCAGCGGGGTGGGGAGCTCCTACGAGCAGTACTTC.

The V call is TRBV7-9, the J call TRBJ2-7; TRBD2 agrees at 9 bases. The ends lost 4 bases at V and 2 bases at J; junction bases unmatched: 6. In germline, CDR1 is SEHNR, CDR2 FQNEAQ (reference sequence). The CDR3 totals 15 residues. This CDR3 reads CASSSSAGGTYEQYF. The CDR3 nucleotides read TGTGCCAGCAGCTCCTCCGCGGGAGGGACCTACGAGCAGTACTTC.

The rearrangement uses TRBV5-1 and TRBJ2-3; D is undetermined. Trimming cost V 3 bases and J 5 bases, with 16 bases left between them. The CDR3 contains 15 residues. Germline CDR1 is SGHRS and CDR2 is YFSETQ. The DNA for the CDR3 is TGCGCCAGCAGCTGGCGGACGGCCCTGGGAGATACGCAGTATTTT. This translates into CASSWRTALGDTQYF.

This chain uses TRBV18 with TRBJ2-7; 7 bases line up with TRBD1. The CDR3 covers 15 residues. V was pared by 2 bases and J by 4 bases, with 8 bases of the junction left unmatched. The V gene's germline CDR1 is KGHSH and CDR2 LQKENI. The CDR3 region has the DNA TGTGCCAGCTCACCAACGGTGGGACAGAAATACGAGCAGTACTTC. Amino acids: CASSPTVGQKYEQYF.

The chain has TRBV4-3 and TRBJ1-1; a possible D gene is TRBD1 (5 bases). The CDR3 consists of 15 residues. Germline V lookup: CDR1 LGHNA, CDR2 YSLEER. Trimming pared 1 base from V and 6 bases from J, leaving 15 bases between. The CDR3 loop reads CASSQVGGTGAEAFF. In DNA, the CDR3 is TGCGCCAGCAGCCAAGTGGGAGGGACGGGGGCTGAAGCTTTCTTT.